This T cell receptor beta chain was profiled in a study of graft-versus-host responses after intestinal transplantation. Study information: Following induction with anti-thymocyte globulin, all recipients were given tacrolimus and steroids for two to three years. Study-wide results and limits: Patients with graft-donor T cell macrochimerism had high graft-versus-host to host-versus-graft clonal ratios in allografts.

Note on this clone: The antigen remains unidentified.

Using immunoSEQ multiplex PCR, the repertoire was profiled, and TCRdb retains in-frame clones only, with some absent. The data hold roughly 73,000 clones, with roughly 87% observed a single time. Sequences were derived from unstimulated CD8+ T cells sorted from spleen or lymph node cells, sampled before transplant. This TCR was recovered from a human donor who was the organ donor for an intestinal transplant.

The CDR3: CASSDTREGSSYNEQFF. CDR3 DNA: TGTGCCAGCAGTGACACAAGGGAAGGGAGCTCCTACAATGAGCAGTTCTTC. The V gene is TRBV6-4, the J gene TRBJ2-1; D might be TRBD2 (5 bases). Germline assignment: CDR1 MRHNA and CDR2 SNTAGT. V lost 2 bases and J 0 bases, leaving 14 bases between the germline ends. The CDR3 runs to 17 residues.